What follows are 11 T cell receptor beta chains derived from one specimen sequenced in a study of human T cells and chemical hapten exposure. TCRdb analysed the RACE reads with MiXCR anew, one entry per CDR3 protein. The repertoire holds some 350,000 distinct CDR3 sequences, with about 6.3% as singletons. Sample time point: patch test 2, 6 weeks after DPC sensitization. The treatment was: therapeutic diphenylcyclopropenone sensitization with weekly scalp DPC. Sequences were derived from whole blood, sampled in connection with sensitization to the hapten diphenylcyclopropenone (DPC). The receptors originated from a woman aged 18-30 years with alopecia areata. Some clones in this sample may be carry-over from other donors' samples.

A few counts support this clonotype. DNA for the CDR3: TGTGCCAGCAGCGTCAGGACGAACACCGGGGAGCTGTTTTTT. This encodes CASSVRTNTGELFF. This chain uses TRBV25-1 with TRBJ2-2; D remains unclear. CDR3 length: 14 amino acids. V shed 6 bases and J shed 0 bases, with 8 bases lying between them. Germline lookup yields CDR1 MGHDK and CDR2 SYGVNS.

The chain couples TRBV13 to TRBJ2-5; D possibly corresponds to TRBD1 (6 bases). The V end was cut by 5 bases, the J end by 2 bases, with 12 bases between. The CDR3 totals 14 residues. CDR1 and CDR2 (germline): PRHDT, FYEKMQ (reference sequence). The CDR3: CASSLRDNQETQYF. As DNA, the CDR3 is TGTGCCAGCAGCCTTCGGGACAATCAAGAGACCCAGTACTTC.

This clonotype was seen repeatedly, ten times or more. This rearrangement joins TRBV9 to TRBJ2-7; TRBD2 agrees at 14 bases. CDR1 SGDLS and CDR2 YYNGEE come from the germline V gene. The CDR3 sequence is 19 residues long. Unmatched junction bases numbered 8, after V lost 0 bases and J lost 0 bases. The CDR3 sequence is CASSVEMGTSGGHSYEQYF. The CDR3 DNA follows: TGTGCCAGCAGCGTAGAAATGGGGACTAGCGGGGGCCACTCCTACGAGCAGTACTTC.

In this sample, this clonotype turned up many times. The V gene is TRBV25-1, the J gene TRBJ2-7; D unclear. The V end lost 6 bases, the J end lost 5 bases, and 11 bases lay between the germline ends. Germline V gene data show CDR1 as MGHDK and CDR2 as SYGVNS. CDR3 length: 12 amino acids. CDR3 loop: CASRPGSDEQYF. The CDR3 DNA follows: TGTGCCAGCAGGCCTGGAAGCGACGAGCAGTACTTC.

This clonotype was detected a few times. In nucleotides, the CDR3 is TGCGCCAGCAGCCAAGCCGCAGGGACTCGGTCATACCAAGAGACCCAGTACTTC. Its translation: CASSQAAGTRSYQETQYF. The V gene is TRBV4-3, the J gene TRBJ2-5, with TRBD2 as a possible D gene (6 bases). The germline V gene has CDR1 LGHNA and CDR2 YSLEER. Trimming left V 1 base short and J 0 bases short, with 18 bases between. The CDR3 covers 18 residues.

The chain employs TRBV11-3 and TRBJ2-1; TRBD1 matches at 12 bases. The CDR3 covers 16 residues. V lost 6 bases and J lost 7; bases outside the gene matches: 10. Looked up from germline, CDR1 is SGHNT and CDR2 is YENEEA. CDR3 bases: TGTGCCAGCAGTCCAGGACCGGGACAGGGGGCGAATGAGCAGTTCTTC. Encoded protein: CASSPGPGQGANEQFF.

This clonotype was found many times. V gene TRBV5-1 combines with J gene TRBJ2-3, with D possibly TRBD1 on 6 matching bases. Germline assignment: CDR1 SGHRS and CDR2 YFSETQ. Trimming removed 0 bases from V and 4 bases from J, with 15 bases in between. The CDR3 loop spans 16 amino acids. The CDR3 loop reads CASSLAIKGESDTQYF. CDR3 DNA sequence: TGCGCCAGCAGCTTGGCTATTAAGGGGGAGTCAGATACGCAGTATTTT.

This clonotype was observed a handful of times. The chain has TRBV7-9 and TRBJ2-6; maybe TRBD1 (5 bases). V lost 1 base and J 0 bases, leaving 7 bases between the germline ends. Looked up from germline, CDR1 is SEHNR and CDR2 is FQNEAQ (reference sequence). There are 16 residues in the CDR3. The CDR3 here is CASSLETVSGANVLTF. The CDR3 DNA follows: TGTGCCAGCAGCTTAGAGACAGTCTCTGGGGCCAACGTCCTGACTTTC.

This clonotype occurred a few times. The chain couples TRBV6-2 or TRBV6-3 to TRBJ2-7; possibly TRBD1 for D (7 bases). V was shortened by 6 bases and J by 12 bases, with 21 bases between the two germline ends. The V gene's germline CDR1 is MNHEY and CDR2 SVGEGT. The CDR3 has 13 amino acids. The CDR3: CASSRGQATGGYF. As DNA, the CDR3 is TGTGCCAGCAGCCGAGGACAGGCCACCGGGGGGTACTTC.

There are a few counts of this clonotype. The CDR3 sequence: CASSSTTGMNYGYTF. The CDR3 coding sequence is TGTGCCAGCAGCTCTACGACAGGGATGAACTATGGCTACACCTTC. This sequence joins TRBV7-9 and TRBJ1-2; 7 positions match TRBD1. Germline CDR1 is SEHNR and CDR2 is FQNEAQ (reference sequence). The CDR3 sequence is 15 residues long. V trimming: 4 bases; J trimming: 2 bases; junction bases outside the gene matches: 7.

This clonotype was recorded at least ten times. CDR3 sequence reads: CASKTTGTDTQYF. DNA for the CDR3: TGTGCCAGCAAGACGACGGGGACAGATACGCAGTATTTT. This sequence joins TRBV2 and TRBJ2-3, with D possibly TRBD2 on 5 matching bases. The CDR3 contains 13 residues. V lost 7 bases, J lost 3 bases, and 11 bases lay in between. The germline CDR1 and CDR2 sequences are SNHLY and FYNNEI.